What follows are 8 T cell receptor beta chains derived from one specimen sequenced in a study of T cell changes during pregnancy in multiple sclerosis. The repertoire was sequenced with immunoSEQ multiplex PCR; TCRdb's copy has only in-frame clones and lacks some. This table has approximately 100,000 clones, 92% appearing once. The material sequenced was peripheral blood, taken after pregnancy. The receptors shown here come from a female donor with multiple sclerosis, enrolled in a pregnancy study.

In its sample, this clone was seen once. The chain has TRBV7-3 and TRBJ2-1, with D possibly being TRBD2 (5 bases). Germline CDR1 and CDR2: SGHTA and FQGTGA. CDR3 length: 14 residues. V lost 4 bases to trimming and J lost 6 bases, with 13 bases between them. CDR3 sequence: CASSSTGGANEQFF. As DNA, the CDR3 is TGTGCCAGCAGCTCTACCGGAGGAGCCAATGAGCAGTTCTTC.

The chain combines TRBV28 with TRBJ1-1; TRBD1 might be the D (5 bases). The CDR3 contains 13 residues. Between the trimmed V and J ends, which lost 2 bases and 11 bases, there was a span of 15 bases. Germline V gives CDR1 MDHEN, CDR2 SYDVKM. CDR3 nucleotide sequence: TGTGCCAGCAGTTTAATGCCAGGGTCGCGGGCTTTCTTT. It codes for CASSLMPGSRAFF.

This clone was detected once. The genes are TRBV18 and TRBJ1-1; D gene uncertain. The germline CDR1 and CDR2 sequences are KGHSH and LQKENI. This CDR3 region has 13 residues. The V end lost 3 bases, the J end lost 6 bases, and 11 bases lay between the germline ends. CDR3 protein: CASSPGSPPEAFF. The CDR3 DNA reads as TGTGCCAGCTCACCGGGCAGTCCTCCTGAAGCTTTCTTT.

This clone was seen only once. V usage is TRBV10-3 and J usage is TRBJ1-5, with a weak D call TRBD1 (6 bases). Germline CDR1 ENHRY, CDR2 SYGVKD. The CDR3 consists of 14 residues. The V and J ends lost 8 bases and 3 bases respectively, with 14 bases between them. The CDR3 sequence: CAIGPGAFNQPQHF. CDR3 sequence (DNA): TGTGCCATCGGCCCAGGGGCCTTCAATCAGCCCCAGCATTTT.

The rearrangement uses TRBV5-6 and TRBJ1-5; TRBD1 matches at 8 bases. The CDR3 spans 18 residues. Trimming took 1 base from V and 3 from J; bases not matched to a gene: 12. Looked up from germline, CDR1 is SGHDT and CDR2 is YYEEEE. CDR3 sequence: CASSLRVGTGLSNQPQHF. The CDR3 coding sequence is TGTGCCAGCAGCTTGCGAGTAGGGACAGGACTATCCAATCAGCCCCAGCATTTT.

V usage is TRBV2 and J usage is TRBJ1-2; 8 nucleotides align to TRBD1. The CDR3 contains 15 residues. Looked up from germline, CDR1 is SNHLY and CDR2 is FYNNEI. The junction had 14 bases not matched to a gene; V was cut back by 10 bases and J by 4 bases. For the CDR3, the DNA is TGTGCCACCCTGTTTGACAGGGGCTCAACCTATGGCTACACCTTC. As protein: CATLFDRGSTYGYTF.

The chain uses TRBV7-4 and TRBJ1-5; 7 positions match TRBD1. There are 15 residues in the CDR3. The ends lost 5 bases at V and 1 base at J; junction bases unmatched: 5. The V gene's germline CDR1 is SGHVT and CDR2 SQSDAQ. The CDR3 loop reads CASSPGQKSNQPQHF. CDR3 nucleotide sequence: TGTGCCAGCAGCCCGGGACAGAAAAGCAATCAGCCCCAGCATTTT.

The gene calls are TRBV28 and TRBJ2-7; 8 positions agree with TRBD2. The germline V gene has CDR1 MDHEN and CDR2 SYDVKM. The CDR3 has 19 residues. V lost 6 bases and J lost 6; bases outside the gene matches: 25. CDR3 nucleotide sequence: TGTGCCAGCAGCCCCTTGGGGTGGGTTAGCGAGGCCGGGGGGGGCGAGCAGTACTTC. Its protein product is CASSPLGWVSEAGGGEQYF.